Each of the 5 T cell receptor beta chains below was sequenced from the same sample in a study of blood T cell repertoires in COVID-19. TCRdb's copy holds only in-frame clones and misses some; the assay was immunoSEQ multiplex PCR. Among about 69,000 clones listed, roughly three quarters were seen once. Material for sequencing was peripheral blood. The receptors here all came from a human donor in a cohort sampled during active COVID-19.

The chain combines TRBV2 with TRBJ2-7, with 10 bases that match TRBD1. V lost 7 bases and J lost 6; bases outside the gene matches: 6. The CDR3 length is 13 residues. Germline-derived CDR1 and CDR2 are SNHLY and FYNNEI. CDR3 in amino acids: CASIGTGASEQYF. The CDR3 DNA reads TGTGCCAGCATAGGGACAGGGGCCTCCGAGCAGTACTTC.

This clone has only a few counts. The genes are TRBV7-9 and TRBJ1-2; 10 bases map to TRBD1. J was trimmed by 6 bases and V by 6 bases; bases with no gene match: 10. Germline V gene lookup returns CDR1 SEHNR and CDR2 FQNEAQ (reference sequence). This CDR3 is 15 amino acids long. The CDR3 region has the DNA TGTGCCAGCAGTATATGGGACAGGGGATTTGATGGCTACACCTTC. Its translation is CASSIWDRGFDGYTF.

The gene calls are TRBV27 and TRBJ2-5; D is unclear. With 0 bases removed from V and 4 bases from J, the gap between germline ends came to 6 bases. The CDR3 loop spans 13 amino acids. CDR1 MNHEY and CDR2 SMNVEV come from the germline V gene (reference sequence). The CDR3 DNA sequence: TGTGCCAGCAGTTTATCGTTGGCAGAGACCCAGTACTTC. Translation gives CASSLSLAETQYF.

CDR3 DNA sequence: TGTGCCAGCAGCCCCGGGACAAGGAACACTGAAGCTTTCTTT. Its protein is CASSPGTRNTEAFF. This chain joins TRBV6-5 and TRBJ1-1, with TRBD1 as a possible D gene (6 bases). Germline lookup yields CDR1 MNHEY and CDR2 SVGAGI. The V and J ends lost 6 bases and 1 base respectively, with 12 bases between them. The CDR3 covers 14 residues.

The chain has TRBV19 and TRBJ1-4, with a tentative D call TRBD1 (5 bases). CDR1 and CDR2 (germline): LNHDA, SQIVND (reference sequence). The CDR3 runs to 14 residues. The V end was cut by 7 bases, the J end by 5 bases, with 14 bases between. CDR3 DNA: TGTGCCAGTAAAATGGGGCCCTCGAATGAAAAACTGTTTTTT. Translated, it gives CASKMGPSNEKLFF.